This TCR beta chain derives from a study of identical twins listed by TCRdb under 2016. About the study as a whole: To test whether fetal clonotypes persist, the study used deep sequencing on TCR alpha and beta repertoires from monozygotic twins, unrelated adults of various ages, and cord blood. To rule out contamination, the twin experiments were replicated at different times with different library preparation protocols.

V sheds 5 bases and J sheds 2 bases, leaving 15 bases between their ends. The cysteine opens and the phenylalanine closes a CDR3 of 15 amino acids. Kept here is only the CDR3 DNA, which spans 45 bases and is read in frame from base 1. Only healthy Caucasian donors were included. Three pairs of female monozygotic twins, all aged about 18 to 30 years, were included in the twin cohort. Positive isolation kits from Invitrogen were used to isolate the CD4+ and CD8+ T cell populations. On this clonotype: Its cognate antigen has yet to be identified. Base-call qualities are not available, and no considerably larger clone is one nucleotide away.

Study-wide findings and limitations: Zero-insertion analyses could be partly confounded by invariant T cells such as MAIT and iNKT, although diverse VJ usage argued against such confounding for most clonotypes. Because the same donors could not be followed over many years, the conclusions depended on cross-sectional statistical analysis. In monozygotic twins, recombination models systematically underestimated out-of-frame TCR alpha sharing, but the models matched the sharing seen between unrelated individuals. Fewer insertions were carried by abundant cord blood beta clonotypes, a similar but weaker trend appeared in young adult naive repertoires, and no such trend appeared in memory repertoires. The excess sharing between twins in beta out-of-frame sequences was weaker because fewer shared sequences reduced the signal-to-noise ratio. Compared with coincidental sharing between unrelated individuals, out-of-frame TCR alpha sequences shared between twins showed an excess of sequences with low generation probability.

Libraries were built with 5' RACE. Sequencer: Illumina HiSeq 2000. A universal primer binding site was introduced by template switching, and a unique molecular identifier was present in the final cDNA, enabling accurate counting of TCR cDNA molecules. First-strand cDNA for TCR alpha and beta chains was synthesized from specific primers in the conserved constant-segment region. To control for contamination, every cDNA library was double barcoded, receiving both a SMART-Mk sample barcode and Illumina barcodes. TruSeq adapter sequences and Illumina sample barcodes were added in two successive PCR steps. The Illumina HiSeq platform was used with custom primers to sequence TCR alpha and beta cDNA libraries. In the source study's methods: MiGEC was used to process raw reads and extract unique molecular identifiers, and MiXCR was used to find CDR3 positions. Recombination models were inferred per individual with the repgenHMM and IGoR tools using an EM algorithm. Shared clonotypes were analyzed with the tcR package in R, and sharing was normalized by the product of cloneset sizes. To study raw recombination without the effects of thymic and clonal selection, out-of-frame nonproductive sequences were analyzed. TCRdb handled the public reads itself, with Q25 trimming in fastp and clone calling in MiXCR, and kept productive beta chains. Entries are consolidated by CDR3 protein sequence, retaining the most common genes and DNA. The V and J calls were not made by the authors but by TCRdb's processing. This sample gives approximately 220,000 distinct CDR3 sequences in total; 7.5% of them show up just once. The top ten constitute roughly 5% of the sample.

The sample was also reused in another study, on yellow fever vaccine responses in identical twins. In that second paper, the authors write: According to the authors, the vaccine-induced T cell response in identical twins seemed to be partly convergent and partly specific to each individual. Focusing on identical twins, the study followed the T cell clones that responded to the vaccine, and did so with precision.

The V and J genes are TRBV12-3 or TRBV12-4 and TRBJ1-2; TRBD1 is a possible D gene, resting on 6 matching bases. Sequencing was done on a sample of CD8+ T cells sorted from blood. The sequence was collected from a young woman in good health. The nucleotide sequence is TGTGCCAGCAGTCCAACAGGGACCCTAAACTATGGCTACACCTTC. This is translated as CASSPTGTLNYGYTF.